This passage covers 15 T cell receptor beta chains from one sample sequenced in a study of blood T cell repertoires in COVID-19. Sequencing used immunoSEQ multiplex PCR; TCRdb keeps in-frame clones, though not all of them. Of approximately 250,000 clones listed, more than 75% were seen once; the top ten hold roughly 2%. The sequencing sample was made of PBMCs or T cells enriched from blood (not recorded which). The receptors shown here come from an older woman in a cohort exposed to, infected with or recovered from COVID-19 (not recorded which).

This chain joins TRBV7-9 and TRBJ2-1; 12 bases are a match to TRBD2. CDR1 and CDR2 (germline): SEHNR, FQNEAQ (reference sequence). The V gene end was trimmed by 5 bases and the J gene end by 13 bases; junction bases not matched to a gene: 18. CDR3 length: 17 amino acids. The CDR3: CASSPGSGGTSGPAQFF. The CDR3 nucleotides read TGTGCCAGCAGCCCGGGGAGTGGGGGGACTAGCGGGCCGGCACAGTTCTTC.

The V and J genes are TRBV7-2 and TRBJ1-2, with TRBD1 as a possible D gene (6 bases). V lost 5 bases and J 6 bases, leaving 19 bases between the germline ends. There are 15 residues in the CDR3. Germline V gene lookup returns CDR1 SGHTA and CDR2 FQGNSA. The CDR3 nucleotides are TGTGCCAGCAGCGGATACTTACAGGGATCGCATGGCTACACCTTC. This codes for CASSGYLQGSHGYTF.

This rearrangement joins TRBV5-5 to TRBJ1-4; 8 bases match TRBD1. CDR1 and CDR2 from the germline V gene are SGHKS and YYEKEE (reference sequence). The CDR3 sequence is 15 residues long. The V and J ends lost 0 bases and 8 bases, in that order; junction bases with no gene match: 6. CDR3 sequence reads: CASSLGQGNGEKLFF. The CDR3 region has the DNA TGTGCCAGCAGCTTGGGACAGGGGAATGGGGAAAAACTGTTTTTT.

This chain links TRBV24-1 with TRBJ1-5; D not certain. Germline CDR1 is KGHDR and CDR2 is SFDVKD. Trimming cost V 3 bases and J 5 bases, with 7 bases left between them. The CDR3 sequence is 13 residues long. CDR3 DNA: TGTGCCACCAGTGATGCCGGGGATCAGCCCCAGCATTTT. It codes for CATSDAGDQPQHF.

V gene TRBV29-1 combines with J gene TRBJ1-1, with 7 bases fitting TRBD1. This CDR3 has 13 residues. Germline lookup yields CDR1 SQVTM and CDR2 ANQGSEA. V lost 7 bases, J lost 0 bases, and 5 bases stayed unmatched. Here the CDR3 reads CSGRTGLNTEAFF. The CDR3 coding sequence is TGCAGCGGACGGACAGGTTTGAACACTGAAGCTTTCTTT.

Concerning this clone: At one end, the junction sequence differs from germline, possibly due to a read error. The V and J genes are TRBV7-6 and TRBJ2-1, with TRBD2 identical over 11 bases. CDR1 is SGHVS and CDR2 is FNYEAQ in the germline V gene. The CDR3 is made up of 16 amino acids. The DNA of the CDR3 is TGTGCCAGCAGCATAGCGGGAGGGCCGGGATACAATGAGCAGTTCTTC. This codes for CASSIAGGPGYNEQFF. The whole variable domain, filled in from reference TRBV7-6 and TRBJ2-1, reads GAGVSQSPRYKVTKRGQDVALRCDPISGHVSLYWYRQALGQGPEFLTYFNYEAQQDKSGLPNDRFSAERPEGSISTLTIQRTEQRDSAMYRCASSIAGGPGYNEQFFGPGTRLTVL.

This clone was detected only a few times. The V call is TRBV5-6, the J call TRBJ2-5; 10 nucleotides agree with TRBD2. The CDR3 is made up of 16 amino acids. V dropped 2 bases and J dropped 5; count of bases not matched to a gene: 9. Germline CDR1 and CDR2: SGHDT and YYEEEE. The CDR3 region has the DNA TGTGCCAGCAGCTTTAGTACTAGCGGGATGGGGGAGACCCAGTACTTC. This gives the protein CASSFSTSGMGETQYF.

This clone was observed a single time. This chain uses TRBV10-3 with TRBJ2-1, with TRBD2 identical over 9 bases. The junction had 13 bases not matched to a gene; V was cut back by 6 bases and J by 7 bases. CDR3 length: 16 amino acids. CDR1 and CDR2 (germline): ENHRY, SYGVKD. This CDR3 reads CAIRETSGRGVNEQFF. CDR3 sequence (DNA): TGTGCCATCAGGGAGACTAGCGGCAGAGGAGTAAATGAGCAGTTCTTC.

This rearrangement joins TRBV15 to TRBJ2-5; D possibly corresponds to TRBD2 (6 bases). Per germline, CDR1 LNHNV and CDR2 YYDKDF (reference sequence). The V end lost 3 bases, the J end lost 2 bases, and 13 bases lay between the germline ends. This CDR3 spans 15 amino acids. The CDR3 reads CATSSLKTSQETQYF. Written as DNA, the CDR3 is TGTGCCACCAGCAGCCTAAAGACTAGTCAAGAGACCCAGTACTTC.

This chain joins TRBV27 and TRBJ1-5; D is possibly TRBD1 (5 bases). V gave up 3 bases and J gave up 7 bases, with 13 bases separating them. The CDR3 sequence is 14 residues long. Germline CDR1 reads MNHEY; CDR2 reads SMNVEV (reference sequence). The CDR3 DNA is TGTGCCAGCAGTTTCCTAACAGGCCAACAGCCCCAGCATTTT. Protein sequence: CASSFLTGQQPQHF.

This clone was counted a few times. The chain joins TRBV27 to TRBJ2-5, with D hard to call. The CDR3 spans 13 residues. V gave up 4 bases and J gave up 4 bases, with 10 bases separating them. CDR1 and CDR2 from the germline V gene are MNHEY and SMNVEV (reference sequence). CDR3 DNA sequence: TGTGCCAGCAGTTACCGGAGTCGAGAGACCCAGTACTTC. It yields the protein CASSYRSRETQYF.

The chain joins TRBV6-2 or TRBV6-3 to TRBJ1-1, with TRBD1 identical over 8 bases. The V gene's germline CDR1 is MNHEY and CDR2 SVGEGT. The V and J ends lost 5 bases and 1 base, in that order; junction bases with no gene match: 3. The length of the CDR3 is 14 residues. The CDR3 here is CASSRQGRNTEAFF. CDR3 nucleotide sequence: TGTGCCAGCAGTCGACAGGGGAGGAACACTGAAGCTTTCTTT.

This chain joins TRBV9 and TRBJ2-7; 9 positions agree with TRBD1. The CDR3 length is 14 residues. Germline CDR1 SGDLS, CDR2 YYNGEE. V trimming: 4 bases; J trimming: 6 bases; junction bases outside the gene matches: 8. CDR3 region: CASSTRDRAVEQYF. For the CDR3, the DNA is TGTGCCAGCAGCACCCGGGACAGGGCAGTCGAGCAGTACTTC.

The chain is built from TRBV5-1 and TRBJ1-4, with D hard to call. Germline V CDR1 and CDR2: SGHRS, YFSETQ. The CDR3 is 16 amino acids. Trimming pared 1 base from V and 0 bases from J, leaving 10 bases between. Here the CDR3 DNA reads TGCGCCAGCAGCTTGTCGCGCACTGCAACTAATGAAAAACTGTTTTTT. Its protein product is CASSLSRTATNEKLFF.

The chain couples TRBV15 to TRBJ1-2; 7 nucleotides agree with TRBD1. The trim removed 0 bases at V and 7 bases at J, leaving 14 bases unmatched. Germline V lookup: CDR1 LNHNV, CDR2 YYDKDF (reference sequence). CDR3 length: 17 amino acids. In nucleotides, the CDR3 is TGTGCCACCAGCAGAGATCTCATAGACAGGGAAGTAATTGGCTACACCTTC. This gives the protein CATSRDLIDREVIGYTF.